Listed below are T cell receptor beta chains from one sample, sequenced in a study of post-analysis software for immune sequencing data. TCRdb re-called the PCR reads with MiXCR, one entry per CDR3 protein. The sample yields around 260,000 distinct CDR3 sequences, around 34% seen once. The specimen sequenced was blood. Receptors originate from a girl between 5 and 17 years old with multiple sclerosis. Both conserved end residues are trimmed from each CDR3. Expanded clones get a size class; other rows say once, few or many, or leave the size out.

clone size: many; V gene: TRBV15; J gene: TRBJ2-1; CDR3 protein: ATSGDGTSGVRNEQF
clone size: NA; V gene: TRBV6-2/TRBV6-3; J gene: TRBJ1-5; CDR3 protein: ASTIAREAQPQH
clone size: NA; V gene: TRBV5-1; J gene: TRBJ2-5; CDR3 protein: ASSAGGTETQY
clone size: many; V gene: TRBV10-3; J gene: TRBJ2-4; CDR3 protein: AISGPGDRGIQY
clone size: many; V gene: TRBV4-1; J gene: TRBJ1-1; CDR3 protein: ASSQDPTEAF
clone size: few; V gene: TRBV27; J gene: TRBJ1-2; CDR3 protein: ASGTGDYGYT
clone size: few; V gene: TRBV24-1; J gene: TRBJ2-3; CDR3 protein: ATSDRSGGPTDTQY
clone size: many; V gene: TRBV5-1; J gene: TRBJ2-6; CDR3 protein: ASSSGTGGSLSSGANVLT
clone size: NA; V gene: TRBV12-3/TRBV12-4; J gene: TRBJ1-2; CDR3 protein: ASRPGQTYGYT
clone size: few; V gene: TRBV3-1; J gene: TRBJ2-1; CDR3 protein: ASSQAAGGYYNEQF
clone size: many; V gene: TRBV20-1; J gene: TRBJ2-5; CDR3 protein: SARGDRYQETQY
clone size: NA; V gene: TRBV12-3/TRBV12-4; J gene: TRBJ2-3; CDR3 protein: ASSSDGSADAEY
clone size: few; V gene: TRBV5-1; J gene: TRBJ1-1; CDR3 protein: ASSLIVRGGTEAF
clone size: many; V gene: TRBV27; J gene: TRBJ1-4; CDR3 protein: ASRLGRTNEKLF
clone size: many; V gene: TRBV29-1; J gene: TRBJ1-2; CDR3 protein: SVERILGQGYT
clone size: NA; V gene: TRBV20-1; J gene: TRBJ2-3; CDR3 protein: SAGTRGGRGDTQY
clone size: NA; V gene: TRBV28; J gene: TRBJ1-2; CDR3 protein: ASSSTYGYT
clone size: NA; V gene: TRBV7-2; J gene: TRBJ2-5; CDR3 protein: ASSYAVGLRTQY
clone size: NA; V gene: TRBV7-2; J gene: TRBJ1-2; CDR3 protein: ASSLATTGLDGYI
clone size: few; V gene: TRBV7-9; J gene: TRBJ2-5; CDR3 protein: ASSPGSEYEQY
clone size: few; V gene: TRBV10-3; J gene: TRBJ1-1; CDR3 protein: AISETGPGQGTEAF
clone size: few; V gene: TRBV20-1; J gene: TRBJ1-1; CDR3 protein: SASSLAAALPTEAF
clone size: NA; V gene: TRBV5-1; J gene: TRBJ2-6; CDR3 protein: ASNQGEGANVLT
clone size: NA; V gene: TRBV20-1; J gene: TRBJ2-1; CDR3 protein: SAREGGWLNEQF
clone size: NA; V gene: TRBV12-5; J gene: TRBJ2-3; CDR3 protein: ASGLVRDSLTDTQY
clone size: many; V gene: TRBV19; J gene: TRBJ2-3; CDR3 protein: ASSSGGGSTDTQY
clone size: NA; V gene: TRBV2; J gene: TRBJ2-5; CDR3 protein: ASSRNSGETQY
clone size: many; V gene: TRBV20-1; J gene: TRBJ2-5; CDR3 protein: SARSLLAGGPETQY
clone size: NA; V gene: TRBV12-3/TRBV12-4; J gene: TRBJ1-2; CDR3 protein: ASSFQELRGGYT
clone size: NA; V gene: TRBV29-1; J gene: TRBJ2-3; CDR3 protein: SVGAHRGTDTQY
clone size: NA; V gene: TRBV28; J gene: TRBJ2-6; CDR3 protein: ASSLVVGANVLT
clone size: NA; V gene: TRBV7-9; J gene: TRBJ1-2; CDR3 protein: ASSLESGEGYT
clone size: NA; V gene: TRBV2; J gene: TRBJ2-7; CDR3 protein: ASLGRDTTYEQY
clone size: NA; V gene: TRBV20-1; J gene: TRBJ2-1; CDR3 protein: SATGTSSYNEQF
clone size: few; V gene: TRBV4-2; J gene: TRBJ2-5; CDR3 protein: ASSQDPAGEGETQY
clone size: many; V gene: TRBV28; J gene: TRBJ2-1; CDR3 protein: ASSNWRLPGTSGTYNEQF
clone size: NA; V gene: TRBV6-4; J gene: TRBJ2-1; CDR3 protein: ASSDSSEPYNEPF
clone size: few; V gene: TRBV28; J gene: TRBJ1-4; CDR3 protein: ASSLEGAEKLF
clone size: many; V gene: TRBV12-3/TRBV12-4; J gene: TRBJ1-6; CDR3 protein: ASSLPPSPLH
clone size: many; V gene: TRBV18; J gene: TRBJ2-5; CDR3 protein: ASSRGTQETQY
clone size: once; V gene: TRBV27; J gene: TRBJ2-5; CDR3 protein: ASSYGQGRETQY
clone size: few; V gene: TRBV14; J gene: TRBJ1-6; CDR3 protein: ASSPTTGYNSPLH
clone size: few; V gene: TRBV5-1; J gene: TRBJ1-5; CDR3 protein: ASSLWPGRDQPQH
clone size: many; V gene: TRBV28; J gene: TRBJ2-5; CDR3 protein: ASEGYGHFGETQY
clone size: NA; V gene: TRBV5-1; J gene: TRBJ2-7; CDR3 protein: ASSFPDRGNYEQY
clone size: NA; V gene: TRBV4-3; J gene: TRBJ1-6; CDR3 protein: ASSQSPEGRNSPLH